Shown below are 12 T cell receptor beta chains from a single sample sequenced in a study of blood T cell repertoires in COVID-19. TCRdb's copy holds only in-frame clones and misses some; the assay was immunoSEQ multiplex PCR. The sample gives under 500,000 clones, around 89% of which show up once; 4.3% is in the top ten. The sequenced sample was peripheral blood. The receptor set was obtained from a woman in her 30s with acute or convalescent COVID-19.

This clone was observed a few times. Sequence at one end of the junction differs from germline and may be a read error. The gene calls are TRBV28 and TRBJ2-5, with a possible D match to TRBD2 (6 bases). This CDR3 comprises 11 residues. Germline V lookup: CDR1 MDHEN, CDR2 SYDVKM. The CDR3 DNA sequence: TGTGCCAGCAGAGGGGCACTAGCAAGGGACTTC. Protein: CASRGALARDF.

The rearrangement uses TRBV19 and TRBJ1-3; 9 nucleotides line up with TRBD1. This CDR3 is 20 amino acids long. Germline V CDR1 and CDR2: LNHDA, SQIVND (reference sequence). V lost 4 bases, J lost 0 bases, and 16 bases stayed unmatched. CDR3 sequence (DNA): TGTGCCAGTAGTAAGGCGCAACAGGGGGCCCCGATCGTCTCTGGAAACACCATATATTTT. Translation: CASSKAQQGAPIVSGNTIYF.

V usage is TRBV24-1 and J usage is TRBJ1-2, with 8 bases identical to TRBD1. Germline V gene lookup returns CDR1 KGHDR and CDR2 SFDVKD. Losses at the gene ends were 2 bases for V and 4 bases for J; bases not matched to a gene: 5. The CDR3 has 15 residues. Written as DNA, the CDR3 is TGTGCCACCAGTGATTCCGGGACAGGCCTCTATGGCTACACCTTC. Translation gives CATSDSGTGLYGYTF.

The V call is TRBV19, the J call TRBJ2-5; TRBD1 agrees at 7 bases. Germline trimming cut 5 bases from V and 5 bases from J; bases unmatched to any gene: 8. This CDR3 is 14 amino acids long. Germline V gene lookup returns CDR1 LNHDA and CDR2 SQIVND (reference sequence). Written as DNA, the CDR3 is TGTGCCAGTAGTCCCACAGGGGTTTGGGAGACCCAGTACTTC. Its translation: CASSPTGVWETQYF.

The chain links TRBV5-4 to TRBJ1-4, with D unresolved. V gave up 1 base and J gave up 7 bases, with 11 bases separating them. The CDR3 covers 14 residues. Germline lookup yields CDR1 SGHNT and CDR2 YYREEE (reference sequence). CDR3 sequence (DNA): TGTGCCAGCAGCTTGTCTAACCGTGGTGAAAAACTGTTTTTT. Amino acids: CASSLSNRGEKLFF.

The chain joins TRBV10-3 to TRBJ2-2; D is perhaps TRBD2 (5 bases). CDR3 length: 18 residues. Germline V gene sequence: CDR1 ENHRY, CDR2 SYGVKD. The ends were cut back, 0 bases at V and 1 base at J, with 15 bases in the middle. Here the CDR3 reads CAISESPPEVRNTGELFF. In DNA, the CDR3 is TGTGCCATCAGTGAGTCTCCTCCGGAGGTGAGGAACACCGGGGAGCTGTTTTTT.

The sample holds one count of this clone. The chain carries TRBV5-1 and TRBJ2-1, with 8 bases fitting TRBD1. The V gene end was trimmed by 4 bases and the J gene end by 8 bases; junction bases not matched to a gene: 8. CDR1 is SGHRS and CDR2 is YFSETQ in the germline V gene. This CDR3 contains 14 residues. The CDR3 loop reads CASSLRQGRDEQFF. In DNA form, the CDR3 reads TGCGCCAGCAGCCTACGACAGGGGCGGGATGAGCAGTTCTTC.

The chain uses TRBV3-1 (or the pseudogene TRBV3-2) and TRBJ1-2; D gene ambiguous. Trimming removed 3 bases at V and 6 bases at J, with 14 bases between. The CDR3 is 14 residues long. Per the germline V gene, CDR1 is LGHDT and CDR2 is YNNKEL (reference sequence). CDR3 protein: CASSHLKLGDGYTF. The CDR3 nucleotides read TGTGCCAGCAGCCATCTCAAGCTCGGGGATGGCTACACCTTC.

V is TRBV19 and J is TRBJ1-1; D is ambiguous. Germline V CDR1 and CDR2: LNHDA, SQIVND (reference sequence). The CDR3 is 14 amino acids. V was trimmed by 1 base and J by 6 bases, leaving 12 bases between them. CDR3 nucleotides: TGTGCCAGTAGTATAGGAGGCTTCAAGCCTGAAGCTTTCTTT. Protein product: CASSIGGFKPEAFF.

This clone showed up just once. V gene TRBV19 combines with J gene TRBJ2-3; 8 nucleotides match TRBD2. Germline lookup yields CDR1 LNHDA and CDR2 SQIVND (reference sequence). J gave up 6 bases and V 4 bases, and 3 bases lay outside the gene matches. This CDR3 has 13 residues. The CDR3 sequence: CASSTASGDTQYF. CDR3 nucleotide sequence: TGTGCCAGTAGTACCGCTAGCGGGGATACGCAGTATTTT.

The V gene is TRBV4-2, the J gene TRBJ2-7, with TRBD2 matching over 9 bases. J gave up 0 bases and V 3 bases, and 3 bases lay outside the gene matches. CDR3 length: 15 amino acids. Germline V lookup: CDR1 LGHNA, CDR2 YNFKEQ. The chain's CDR3 is CASSQSGGNSYEQYF. Here the CDR3 DNA reads TGTGCCAGCAGCCAGAGCGGGGGGAACTCCTACGAGCAGTACTTC.

For the CDR3, the DNA is TGTGCCAGCAGTGAAAACCTGGGGGGACCCTGGTGGGAACTGTTTTTT. It is translated as CASSENLGGPWWELFF. The gene calls are TRBV6-1 and TRBJ1-4; D is possibly TRBD1 (5 bases). The length of the CDR3 is 16 residues. Germline V gene lookup returns CDR1 MNHNS and CDR2 SASEGT. V gave up 2 bases and J gave up 12 bases, with 22 bases separating them.